The 3 T cell receptor beta chains listed next were all sequenced from one sample in a study of T cell clones after liver transplantation. Clones were read by immunoSEQ multiplex PCR, and TCRdb kept only the in-frame ones, dropping some. The top ten hold more than 0.45% of the sample, which has just over 80,000 clones, over 80% seen once. This material consisted of CD4+ T cells from blood, taken 45 to 47 months after liver transplant. The receptor set was obtained from a human patient who received a liver transplant. Some of the T cells may derive from the graft donor.

This chain connects TRBV5-6 to TRBJ1-1; 7 bases fit TRBD1. The germline V gene has CDR1 SGHDT and CDR2 YYEEEE. This CDR3 is built from 14 residues. Trimming removed 5 bases from V and 2 bases from J; junction bases left unmatched: 6. The CDR3 DNA follows: TGTGCCAGCAGACGTCGACAGGGTAACACTGAAGCTTTCTTT. As protein: CASRRRQGNTEAFF.

This clone was counted at least ten times. The J gene is TRBJ2-7, the V gene TRBV6-1, with 7 bases identical to TRBD1. Germline values: CDR1 MNHNS, CDR2 SASEGT. Unmatched junction bases numbered 11, after V lost 3 bases and J lost 6 bases. The CDR3 has 15 amino acids. The CDR3 loop is CASSEWAGGKSEQYF. The CDR3, as DNA: TGTGCCAGCAGTGAGTGGGCAGGGGGAAAGTCCGAGCAGTACTTC.

The chain has TRBV7-9 and TRBJ2-1; TRBD2 aligns across 7 bases. The CDR3 loop spans 15 amino acids. Germline V gene lookup returns CDR1 SEHNR and CDR2 FQNEAQ (reference sequence). V gave up 5 bases and J gave up 6 bases; unmatched junction bases: 10. The CDR3 bases are TGTGCCAGCAGCCCGCCTCCACCGGGGGGCAATGAGCAGTTCTTC. This codes for CASSPPPPGGNEQFF.